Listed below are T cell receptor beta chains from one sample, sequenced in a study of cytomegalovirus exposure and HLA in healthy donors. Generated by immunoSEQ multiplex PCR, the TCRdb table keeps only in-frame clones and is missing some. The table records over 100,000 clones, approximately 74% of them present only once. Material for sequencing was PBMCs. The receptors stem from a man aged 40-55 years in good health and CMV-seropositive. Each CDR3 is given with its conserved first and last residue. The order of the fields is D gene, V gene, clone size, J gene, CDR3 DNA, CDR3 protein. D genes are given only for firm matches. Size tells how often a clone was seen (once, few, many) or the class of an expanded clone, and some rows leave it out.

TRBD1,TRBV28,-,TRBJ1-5,TGTGCCAGCAGTCCCGACAGGGAGGTATCTCAGCCCCAGCATTTT,CASSPDREVSQPQHF
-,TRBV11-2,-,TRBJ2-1,TGTGCCAGCAGCTTAGGATCCGAAGGAGTCTACAATGAGCAGTTCTTC,CASSLGSEGVYNEQFF
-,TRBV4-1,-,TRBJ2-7,TGCGCCAGCAGCGGCTTCGGGGGGCGCAGGGACGAGCAGTACTTC,CASSGFGGRRDEQYF
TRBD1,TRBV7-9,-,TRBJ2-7,TGTGCCAGCAGCTTAGCATCGGGACAGGGAGGCGAGCAGTACTTC,CASSLASGQGGEQYF
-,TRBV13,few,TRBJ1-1,TGTGCCAGCAGCTACCTTGAGAGCACTGAAGCTTTCTTT,CASSYLESTEAFF
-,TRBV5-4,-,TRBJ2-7,TGTGCCAGCAGCGTGGGACAATCTACCTACGAGCAGTACTTC,CASSVGQSTYEQYF
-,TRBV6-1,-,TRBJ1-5,TGTGCCAGCAGTGGTCTTTATAGCAATCAGCCCCAGCATTTT,CASSGLYSNQPQHF
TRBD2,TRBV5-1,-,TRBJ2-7,TGCGCCAGCAGCGGACTAGCGGGAGCTTATGAGCAGTACTTC,CASSGLAGAYEQYF
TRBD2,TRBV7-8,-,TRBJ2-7,TGTGCCAGCAGCTTAGCAGTCCTAGCGGGACCCTACGAGCAGTACTTC,CASSLAVLAGPYEQYF
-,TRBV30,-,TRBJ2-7,TGTGCCTGGAGTGCCCTCGGGGGGCACGAGCAGTACTTC,CAWSALGGHEQYF
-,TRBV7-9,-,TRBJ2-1,TGTGCCAGCAGCTTAGAACGCACACACTACAATGAGCAGTTCTTC,CASSLERTHYNEQFF
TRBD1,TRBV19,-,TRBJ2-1,TGTGCCAGTAGTAGGGTGGGGACAGGGGGCGGGAGGTCCTACAATGAGCAGTTCTTC,CASSRVGTGGGRSYNEQFF
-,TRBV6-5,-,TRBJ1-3,TGTGCCAGCAGTGCGATGGCTGGAAACACCATATATTTT,CASSAMAGNTIYF
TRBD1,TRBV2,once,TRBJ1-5,TGTGCCAGCAGTCCCGAGGGGGCTCAGCCCCAGCATTTT,CASSPEGAQPQHF
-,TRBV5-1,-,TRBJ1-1,TGCGCCAGCAGCTTGGGGCAGGGCAGGGAAGCTTTCTTT,CASSLGQGREAFF
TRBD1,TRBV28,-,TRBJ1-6,TGTGCCAGCAGTTTATCGGGACAGGGAAGGGCACCCCTCCACTTT,CASSLSGQGRAPLHF
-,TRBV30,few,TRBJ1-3,TGTGCCTGGAGCGCAGACTCTGGAAACACCATATATTTT,CAWSADSGNTIYF
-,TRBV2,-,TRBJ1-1,TGTGCCAGCAGTGGGGGGCTCGGGACTGAAGCTTTCTTT,CASSGGLGTEAFF
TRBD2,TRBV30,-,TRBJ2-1,TGTGCCTGGTTAGCGGGGCACAATGAGCAGTTCTTC,CAWLAGHNEQFF
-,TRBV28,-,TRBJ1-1,TGTGCCAGCAGTAAAATTCAGGGGTCACGCCGGGCGACTGAAGCTTTCTTT,CASSKIQGSRRATEAFF